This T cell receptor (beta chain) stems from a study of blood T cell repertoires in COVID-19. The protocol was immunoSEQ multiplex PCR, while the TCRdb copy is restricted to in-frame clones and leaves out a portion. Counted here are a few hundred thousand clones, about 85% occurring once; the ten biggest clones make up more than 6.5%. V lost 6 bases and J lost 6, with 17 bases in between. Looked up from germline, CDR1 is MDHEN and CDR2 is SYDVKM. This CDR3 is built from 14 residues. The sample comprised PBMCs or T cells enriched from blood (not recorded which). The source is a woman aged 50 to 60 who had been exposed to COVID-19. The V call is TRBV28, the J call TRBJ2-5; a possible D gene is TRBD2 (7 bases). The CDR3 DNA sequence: TGTGCCAGCAGCATTGGGGGGGGCACGAAGACCCAGTACTTC. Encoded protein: CASSIGGGTKTQYF.